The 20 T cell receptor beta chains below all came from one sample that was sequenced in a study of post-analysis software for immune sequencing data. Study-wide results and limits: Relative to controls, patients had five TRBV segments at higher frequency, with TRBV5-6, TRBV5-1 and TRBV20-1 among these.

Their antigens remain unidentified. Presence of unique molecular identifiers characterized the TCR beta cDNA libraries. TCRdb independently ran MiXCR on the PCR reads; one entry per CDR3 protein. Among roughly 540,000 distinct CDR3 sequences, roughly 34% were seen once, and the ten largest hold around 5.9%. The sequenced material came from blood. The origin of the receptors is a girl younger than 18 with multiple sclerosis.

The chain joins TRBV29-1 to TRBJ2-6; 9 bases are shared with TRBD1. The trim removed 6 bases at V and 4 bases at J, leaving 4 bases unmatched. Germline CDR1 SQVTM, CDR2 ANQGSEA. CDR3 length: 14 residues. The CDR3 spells CSVTGGDGANVLTF. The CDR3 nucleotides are TGCAGCGTGACAGGGGGGGACGGGGCCAACGTCCTGACTTTC. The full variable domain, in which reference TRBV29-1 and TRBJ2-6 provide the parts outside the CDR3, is SAVISQKPSRDICQRGTSLTIQCQVDSQVTMMFWYRQQPGQSLTLIATANQGSEATYESGFVIDKFPISRPNLTFSTLTVSNMSPEDSSIYLCSVTGGDGANVLTFGAGSRLTVL.

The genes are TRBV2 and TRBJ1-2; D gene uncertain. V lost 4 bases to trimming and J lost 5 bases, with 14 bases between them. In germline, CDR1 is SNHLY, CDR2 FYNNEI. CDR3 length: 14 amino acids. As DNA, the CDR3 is TGTGCCAGCAGTGCACAGCCGGCGGATTATGGCTACACCTTC. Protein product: CASSAQPADYGYTF. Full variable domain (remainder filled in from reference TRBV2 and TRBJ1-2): EPEVTQTPSHQVTQMGQEVILRCVPISNHLYFYWYRQILGQKVEFLVSFYNNEISEKSEIFDDQFSVERPDGSNFTLKIRSTKLEDSAMYFCASSAQPADYGYTFGSGTRLTVV.

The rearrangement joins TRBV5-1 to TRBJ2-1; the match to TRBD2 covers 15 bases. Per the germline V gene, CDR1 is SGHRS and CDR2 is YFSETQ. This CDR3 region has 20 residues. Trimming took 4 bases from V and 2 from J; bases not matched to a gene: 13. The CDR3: CASSSHPGLAGGVAYNEQFF. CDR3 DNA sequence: TGCGCCAGCAGCAGTCATCCGGGACTAGCGGGGGGAGTGGCCTACAATGAGCAGTTCTTC.

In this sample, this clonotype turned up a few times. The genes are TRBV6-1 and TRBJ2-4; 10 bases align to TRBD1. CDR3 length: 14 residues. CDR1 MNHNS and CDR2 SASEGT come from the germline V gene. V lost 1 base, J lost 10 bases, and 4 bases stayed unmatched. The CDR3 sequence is CASSEGTGGRIQYF. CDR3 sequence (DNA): TGTGCCAGCAGTGAAGGGACAGGGGGTCGAATTCAGTACTTC.

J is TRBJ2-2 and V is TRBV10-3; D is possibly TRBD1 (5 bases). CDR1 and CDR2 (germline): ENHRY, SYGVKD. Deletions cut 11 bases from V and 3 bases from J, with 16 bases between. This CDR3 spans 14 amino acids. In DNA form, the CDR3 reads TGTGCCGTAAATGCAGGGTATGACACCGGGGAGCTGTTTTTT. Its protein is CAVNAGYDTGELFF.

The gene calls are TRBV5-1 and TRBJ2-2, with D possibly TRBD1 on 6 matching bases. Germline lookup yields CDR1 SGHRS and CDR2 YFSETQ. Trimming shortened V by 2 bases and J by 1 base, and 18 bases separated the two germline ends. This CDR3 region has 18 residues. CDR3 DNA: TGCGCCAGCAGCTTCGGGACAATATTATCTAAGAACACCGGGGAGCTGTTTTTT. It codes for CASSFGTILSKNTGELFF. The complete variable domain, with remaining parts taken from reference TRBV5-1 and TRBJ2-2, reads KAGVTQTPRYLIKTRGQQVTLSCSPISGHRSVSWYQQTPGQGLQFLFEYFSETQRNKGNFPGRFSGRQFSNSRSEMNVSTLELGDSALYLCASSFGTILSKNTGELFFGEGSRLTVL.

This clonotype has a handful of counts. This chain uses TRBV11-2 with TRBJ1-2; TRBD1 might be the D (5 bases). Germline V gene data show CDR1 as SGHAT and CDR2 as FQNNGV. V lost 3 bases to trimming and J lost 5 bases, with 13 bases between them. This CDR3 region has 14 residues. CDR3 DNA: TGTGCCAGCAGCTTGGGGTCCGGGGGTTATGGCTACACCTTC. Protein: CASSLGSGGYGYTF. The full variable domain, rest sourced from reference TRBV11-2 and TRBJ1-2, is EAGVAQSPRYKIIEKRQSVAFWCNPISGHATLYWYQQILGQGPKLLIQFQNNGVVDDSQLPKDRFSAERLKGVDSTLKIQPAKLEDSAVYLCASSLGSGGYGYTFGSGTRLTVV.

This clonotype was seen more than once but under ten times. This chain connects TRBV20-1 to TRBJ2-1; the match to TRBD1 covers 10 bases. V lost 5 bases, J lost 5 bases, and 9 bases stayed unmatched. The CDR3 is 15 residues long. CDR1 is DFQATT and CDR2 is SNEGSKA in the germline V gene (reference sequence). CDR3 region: CSAPRQGAVDNEQFF. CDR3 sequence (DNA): TGCAGTGCTCCCAGACAGGGGGCGGTGGACAATGAGCAGTTCTTC.

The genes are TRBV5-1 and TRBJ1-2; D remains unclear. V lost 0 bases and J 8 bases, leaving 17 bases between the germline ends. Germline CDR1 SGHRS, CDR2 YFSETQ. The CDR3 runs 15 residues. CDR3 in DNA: TGCGCCAGCAGCTTGGACAACAGAGTTCCTGGGGGCTACACCTTC. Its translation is CASSLDNRVPGGYTF. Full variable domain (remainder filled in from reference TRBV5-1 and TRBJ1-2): KAGVTQTPRYLIKTRGQQVTLSCSPISGHRSVSWYQQTPGQGLQFLFEYFSETQRNKGNFPGRFSGRQFSNSRSEMNVSTLELGDSALYLCASSLDNRVPGGYTFGSGTRLTVV.

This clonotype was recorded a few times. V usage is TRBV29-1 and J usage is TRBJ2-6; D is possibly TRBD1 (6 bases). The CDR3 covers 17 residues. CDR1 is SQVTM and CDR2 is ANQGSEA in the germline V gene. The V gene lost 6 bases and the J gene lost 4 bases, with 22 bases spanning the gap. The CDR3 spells CSVEKYPRGTGANVLTF. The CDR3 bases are TGCAGCGTAGAAAAATACCCCAGGGGAACCGGGGCCAACGTCCTGACTTTC.

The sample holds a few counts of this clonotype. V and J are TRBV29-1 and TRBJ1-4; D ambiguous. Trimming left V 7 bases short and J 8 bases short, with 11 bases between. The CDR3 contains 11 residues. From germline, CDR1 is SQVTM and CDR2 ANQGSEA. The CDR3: CSALSDEKLFF. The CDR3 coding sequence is TGCAGCGCCCTCAGCGACGAAAAACTGTTTTTT.

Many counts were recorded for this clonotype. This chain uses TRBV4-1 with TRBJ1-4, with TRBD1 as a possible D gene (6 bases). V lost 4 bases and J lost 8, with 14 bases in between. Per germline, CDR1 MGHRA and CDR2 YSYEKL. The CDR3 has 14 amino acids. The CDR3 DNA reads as TGCGCCAGCAGCCTCAGGGGAGGAGGCGAAAAACTGTTTTTT. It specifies CASSLRGGGEKLFF.

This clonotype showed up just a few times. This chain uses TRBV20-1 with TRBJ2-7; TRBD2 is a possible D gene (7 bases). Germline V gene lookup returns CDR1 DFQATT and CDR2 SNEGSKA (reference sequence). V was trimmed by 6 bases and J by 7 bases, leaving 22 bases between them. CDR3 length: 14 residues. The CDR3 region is CSAILTEGGGEQYF. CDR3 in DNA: TGCAGTGCGATCCTTACGGAGGGAGGGGGAGAGCAGTACTTC.

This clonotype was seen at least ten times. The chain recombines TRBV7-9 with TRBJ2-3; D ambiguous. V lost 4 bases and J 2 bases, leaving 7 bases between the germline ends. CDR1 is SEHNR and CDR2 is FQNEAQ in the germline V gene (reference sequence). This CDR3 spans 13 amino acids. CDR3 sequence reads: CASSSDSTDTQYF. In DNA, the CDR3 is TGTGCCAGCAGCTCTGACTCCACAGATACGCAGTATTTT.

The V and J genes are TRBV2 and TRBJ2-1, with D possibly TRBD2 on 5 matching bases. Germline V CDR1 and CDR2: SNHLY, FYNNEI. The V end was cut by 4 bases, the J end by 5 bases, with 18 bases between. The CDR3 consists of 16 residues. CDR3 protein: CASSAQPRGYDNEQFF. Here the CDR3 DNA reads TGTGCCAGCAGTGCTCAGCCTCGGGGATATGACAATGAGCAGTTCTTC.

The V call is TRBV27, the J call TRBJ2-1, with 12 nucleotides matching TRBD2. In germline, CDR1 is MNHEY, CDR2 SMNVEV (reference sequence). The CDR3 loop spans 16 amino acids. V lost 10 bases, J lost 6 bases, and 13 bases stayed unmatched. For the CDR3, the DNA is TGTGCCATCAGAGGTTATGGACTAGCGGGGACCAATGAGCAGTTCTTC. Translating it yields CAIRGYGLAGTNEQFF.

CDR3: CASNSLRDTQYF. In nucleotides, the CDR3 is TGTGCCAGCAATTCCCTCAGAGATACGCAGTATTTT. V usage is TRBV12-3 or TRBV12-4 and J usage is TRBJ2-3; no firm D call. The CDR3 has 12 amino acids. The germline V and J ends were trimmed by 7 bases and 5 bases, with 10 bases remaining between them.

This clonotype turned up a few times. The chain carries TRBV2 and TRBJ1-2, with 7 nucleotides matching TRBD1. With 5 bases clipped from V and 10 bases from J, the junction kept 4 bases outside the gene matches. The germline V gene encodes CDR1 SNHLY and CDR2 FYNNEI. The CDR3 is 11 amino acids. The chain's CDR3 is CASSSGQPYTF. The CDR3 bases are TGTGCCAGCAGTTCGGGACAGCCCTACACCTTC.

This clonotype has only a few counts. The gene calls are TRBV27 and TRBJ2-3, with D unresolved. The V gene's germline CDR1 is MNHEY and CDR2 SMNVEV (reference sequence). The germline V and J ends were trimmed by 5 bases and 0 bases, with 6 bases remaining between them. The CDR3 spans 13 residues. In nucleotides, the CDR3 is TGTGCCAGCAGTCCGGTCAGCACAGATACGCAGTATTTT. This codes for CASSPVSTDTQYF.

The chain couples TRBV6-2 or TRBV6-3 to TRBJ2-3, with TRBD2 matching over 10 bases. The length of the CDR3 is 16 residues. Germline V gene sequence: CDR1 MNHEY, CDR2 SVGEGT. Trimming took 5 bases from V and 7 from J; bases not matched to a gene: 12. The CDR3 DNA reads TGTGCCAGCAGTCGTATAGCGGGGGGCGAGGGGAATACGCAGTATTTT. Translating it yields CASSRIAGGEGNTQYF.